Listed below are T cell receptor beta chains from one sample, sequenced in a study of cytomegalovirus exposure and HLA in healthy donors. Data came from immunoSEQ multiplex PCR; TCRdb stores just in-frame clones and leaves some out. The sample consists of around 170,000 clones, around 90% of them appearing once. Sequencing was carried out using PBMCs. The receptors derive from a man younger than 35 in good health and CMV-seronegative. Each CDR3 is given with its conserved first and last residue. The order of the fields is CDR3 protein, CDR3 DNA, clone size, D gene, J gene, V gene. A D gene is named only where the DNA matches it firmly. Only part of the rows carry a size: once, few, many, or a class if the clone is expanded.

CASSPGGLPVEEKLFF | TGTGCCAGTAGTCCAGGAGGGCTACCGGTTGAGGAAAAACTGTTTTTT | once | NA | TRBJ1-4 | TRBV19
CASGFSGVGNTIYF | TGTGCTAGTGGTTTCTCCGGTGTCGGAAACACCATATATTTT | NA | NA | TRBJ1-3 | TRBV12-5
CARSMGLGGANVLTF | TGTGCCAGAAGTATGGGTCTAGGCGGGGCCAACGTCCTGACTTTC | once | NA | TRBJ2-6 | TRBV2
CASSLGQGAQPQHF | TGTGCCAGCAGCTTGGGACAGGGTGCTCAGCCCCAGCATTTT | NA | TRBD1 | TRBJ1-5 | TRBV5-6
CAITPDTTNYGYTF | TGTGCCATCACCCCGGACACGACTAACTATGGCTACACCTTC | NA | NA | TRBJ1-2 | TRBV10-3
CASKVRDWADEQYF | TGTGCCAGCAAAGTAAGGGACTGGGCGGACGAGCAGTACTTC | NA | NA | TRBJ2-7 | TRBV6-5
CASSPGYGYGYTF | TGTGCCAGCAGCCCAGGGTACGGGTATGGCTACACCTTC | NA | NA | TRBJ1-2 | TRBV5-4
CASTERPGEQFF | TGTGCCAGCACCGAGAGACCGGGTGAGCAGTTCTTC | NA | NA | TRBJ2-1 | TRBV6-5
CASSADRGNGYTF | TGTGCCAGCAGTGCTGACAGGGGGAATGGCTACACCTTC | NA | TRBD1 | TRBJ1-2 | TRBV28
CASSLGSAGRYEQYF | TGTGCCAGCAGCTTAGGTTCCGCAGGGAGGTACGAGCAGTACTTC | NA | NA | TRBJ2-7 | TRBV7-6
CASSLGLANEQYF | TGTGCCAGCAGTTTGGGACTAGCAAACGAGCAGTACTTC | NA | TRBD2 | TRBJ2-7 | TRBV27
CASSSQWGGTLGTQYF | TGTGCCAGCAGTTCCCAATGGGGGGGGACCCTTGGGACCCAGTACTTC | NA | TRBD2 | TRBJ2-5 | TRBV27
CASSYLQGSGYTF | TGTGCCAGCAGTTACTTACAGGGGAGCGGCTACACCTTC | NA | TRBD1 | TRBJ1-2 | TRBV6-6
CASDSGGMMNTEAFF | TGTGCCAGTGATTCAGGGGGGATGATGAACACTGAAGCTTTCTTT | NA | TRBD1 | TRBJ1-1 | TRBV28
CASGQDRGNQPQHF | TGTGCCAGCGGACAGGACAGGGGCAATCAGCCCCAGCATTTT | NA | TRBD1 | TRBJ1-5 | TRBV9
CASRHPGYGFDEQYF | TGTGCAAGTCGGCACCCAGGGTACGGGTTCGACGAGCAGTACTTC | NA | NA | TRBJ2-7 | TRBV12-2
CASSPLNREFYF | TGTGCCAGCAGTCCTCTTAACAGGGAGTTCTACTTC | NA | NA | TRBJ2-7 | TRBV2
CASSLAAADRGYEQYF | TGTGCCAGCAGCTTAGCGGCCGCGGACAGGGGCTACGAGCAGTACTTC | few | TRBD1 | TRBJ2-7 | TRBV7-2
CATLDRGTEAFF | TGTGCCACTTTGGACAGGGGCACTGAAGCTTTCTTT | NA | TRBD1 | TRBJ1-1 | TRBV10-3
CASSMSWSNNEQFF | TGTGCCAGTAGTATGAGCTGGTCAAACAATGAGCAGTTCTTC | NA | NA | TRBJ2-1 | TRBV19
CASSLGQGNQPQHF | TGTGCCAGCAGCCTCGGACAGGGCAATCAGCCCCAGCATTTT | NA | TRBD1 | TRBJ1-5 | TRBV14
CASSQGGTSSYEQYF | TGCGCCAGCAGCCAAGGTGGGACTAGCTCCTACGAGCAGTACTTC | few | TRBD2 | TRBJ2-7 | TRBV4-1
CASSTLTGGNEQFF | TGTGCCAGCAGTACACTGACAGGGGGCAATGAGCAGTTCTTC | NA | TRBD1 | TRBJ2-1 | TRBV6-1
CASSSIAALSYNEQFF | TGTGCCAGCAGTTCAATAGCGGCTCTGAGTTACAATGAGCAGTTCTTC | NA | NA | TRBJ2-1 | TRBV6-5
CSVGTGGQPQHF | TGCAGCGTTGGGACAGGGGGCCAGCCCCAGCATTTT | NA | TRBD1 | TRBJ1-5 | TRBV29-1
CASSLVGGGDTQYF | TGTGCCAGCAGTTTAGTGGGAGGGGGGGATACGCAGTATTTT | NA | NA | TRBJ2-3 | TRBV28
CASSPQGSNEQFF | TGTGCCAGCAGCCCCCAGGGCAGCAATGAGCAGTTCTTC | NA | NA | TRBJ2-1 | TRBV7-9
CASRAANTGELFF | TGTGCCAGCAGGGCTGCGAACACCGGGGAGCTGTTTTTT | NA | NA | TRBJ2-2 | TRBV6-6